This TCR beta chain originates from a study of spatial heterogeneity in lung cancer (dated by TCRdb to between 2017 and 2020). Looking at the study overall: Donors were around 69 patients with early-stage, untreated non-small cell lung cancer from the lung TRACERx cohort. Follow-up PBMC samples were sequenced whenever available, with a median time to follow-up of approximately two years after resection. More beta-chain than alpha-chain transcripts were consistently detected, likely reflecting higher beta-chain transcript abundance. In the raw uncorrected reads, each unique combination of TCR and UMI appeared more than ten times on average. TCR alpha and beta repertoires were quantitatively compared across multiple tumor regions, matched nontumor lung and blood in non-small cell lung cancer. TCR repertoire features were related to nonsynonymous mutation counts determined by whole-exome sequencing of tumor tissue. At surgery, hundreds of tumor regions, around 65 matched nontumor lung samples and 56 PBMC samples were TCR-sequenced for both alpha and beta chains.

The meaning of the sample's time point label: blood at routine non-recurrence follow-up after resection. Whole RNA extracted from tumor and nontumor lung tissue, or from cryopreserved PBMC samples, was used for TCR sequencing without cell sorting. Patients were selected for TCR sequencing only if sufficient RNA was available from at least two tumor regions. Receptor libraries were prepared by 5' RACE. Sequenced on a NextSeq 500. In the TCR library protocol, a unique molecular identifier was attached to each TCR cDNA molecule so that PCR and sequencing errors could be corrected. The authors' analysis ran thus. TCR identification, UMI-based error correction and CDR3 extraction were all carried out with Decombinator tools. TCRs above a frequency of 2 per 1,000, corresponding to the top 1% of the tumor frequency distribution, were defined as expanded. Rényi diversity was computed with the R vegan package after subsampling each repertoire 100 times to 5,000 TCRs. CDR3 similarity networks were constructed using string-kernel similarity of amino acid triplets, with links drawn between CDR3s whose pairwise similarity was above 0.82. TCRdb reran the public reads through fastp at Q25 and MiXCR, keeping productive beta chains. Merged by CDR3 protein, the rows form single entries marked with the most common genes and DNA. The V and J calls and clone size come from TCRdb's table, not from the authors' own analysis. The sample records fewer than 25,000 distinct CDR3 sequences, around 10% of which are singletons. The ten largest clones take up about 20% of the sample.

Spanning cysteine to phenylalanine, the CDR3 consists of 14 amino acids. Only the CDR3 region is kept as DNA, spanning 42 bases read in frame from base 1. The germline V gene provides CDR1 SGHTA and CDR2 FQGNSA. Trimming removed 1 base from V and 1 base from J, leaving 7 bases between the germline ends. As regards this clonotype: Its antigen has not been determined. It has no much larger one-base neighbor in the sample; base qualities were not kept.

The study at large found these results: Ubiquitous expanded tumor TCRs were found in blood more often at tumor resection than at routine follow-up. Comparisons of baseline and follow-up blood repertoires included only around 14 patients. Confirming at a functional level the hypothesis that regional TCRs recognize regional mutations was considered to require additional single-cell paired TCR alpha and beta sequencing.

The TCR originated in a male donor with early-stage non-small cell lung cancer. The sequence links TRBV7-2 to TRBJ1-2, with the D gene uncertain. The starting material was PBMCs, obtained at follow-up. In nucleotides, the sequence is TGTGCCAGCAGCTTAGTACAGAATAACTATGGCTACACCTTC. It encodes CASSLVQNNYGYTF.